These 16 T cell receptor beta chains were all obtained from the same sample, sequenced in a study of T cells in Graves' hyperthyroidism and ophthalmopathy. RNA transcripts were the template for amplifying TCR beta CDR3 regions. The HTBI primer set was used in a first-round RT-PCR of the TCR CDR3. TCRdb re-analysed the multiplex PCR reads in MiXCR, keeping a single row per CDR3 protein. The sample has a few hundred thousand distinct CDR3 sequences; approximately 15% are singletons. Sequencing was performed on blood. The receptors here all came from a woman under 30 with Graves' hyperthyroidism.

This clonotype was detected ten times or more. This chain connects TRBV6-1 to TRBJ2-1; 14 bases fit TRBD2. Trimming cost V 5 bases and J 15 bases; bases outside gene matches: 9. This CDR3 contains 14 residues. Germline CDR1 reads MNHNS; CDR2 reads SASEGT. The CDR3 DNA is TGTGCCAGCAGTTTTTCGACTAGCGGGAGGGTCGGGTTCTTC. Translation: CASSFSTSGRVGFF.

This clonotype was counted many times. The chain has TRBV5-1 and TRBJ2-1; the match to TRBD2 covers 7 bases. CDR3 length: 14 residues. Germline trimming cut 0 bases from V and 10 bases from J; bases unmatched to any gene: 7. Per germline, CDR1 SGHRS and CDR2 YFSETQ. CDR3 protein: CASSLEGAGREQFF. CDR3 DNA: TGCGCCAGCAGCTTGGAAGGAGCGGGGAGGGAGCAGTTCTTC.

The V gene is TRBV20-1, the J gene TRBJ2-2, with D tentatively TRBD1 (6 bases). This CDR3 is built from 13 residues. Trimming removed 6 bases from V and 2 bases from J, with 10 bases in between. Germline CDR1 DFQATT, CDR2 SNEGSKA (reference sequence). The CDR3 is CSALDRNTGELFF. In nucleotides, the CDR3 is TGCAGTGCACTGGACAGAAACACCGGGGAGCTGTTTTTT.

This clonotype was observed many times. This chain joins TRBV12-3 or TRBV12-4 and TRBJ1-2; the D is unclear. There are 17 residues in the CDR3. Trimming took 8 bases from V and 1 from J, leaving 23 bases between them. CDR3 region: CASGRRETRADNYGYTF. CDR3 nucleotides: TGTGCCAGCGGCCGTAGGGAGACCCGCGCGGATAACTATGGCTACACCTTC.

This clonotype was seen repeatedly, ten times or more. The V call is TRBV5-6, the J call TRBJ2-7; D unclear. The germline gives CDR1 SGHDT, CDR2 YYEEEE. CDR3 size: 12 residues. V was clipped by 4 bases and J by 0 bases, with 5 bases between them. CDR3 coding DNA: TGTGCCAGCAGCGTGACCTCCTACGAGCAGTACGTC. It is translated as CASSVTSYEQYV.

As concerns this clonotype: Possible read error: a much larger clone is one base away. J is TRBJ2-2 and V is TRBV10-3; perhaps TRBD2 as D (6 bases). Germline assignment: CDR1 ENHRY and CDR2 SYGVKD. The CDR3 covers 14 residues. V was shortened by 3 bases and J by 7 bases, with 12 bases between the two germline ends. The CDR3 DNA is TGTGCCATCAGTGAAGGAGGGGACGGCGGGGAGCTGTTTTTT. This encodes CAISEGGDGGELFF.

This clonotype was observed a few times. The V and J genes are TRBV25-1 and TRBJ1-6; D gene uncertain. The V and J ends lost 6 bases and 9 bases respectively, with 21 bases between them. Looked up from germline, CDR1 is MGHDK and CDR2 is SYGVNS. This CDR3 is 16 amino acids long. The CDR3 spells CASSPIPGPGGSPLHF. The CDR3 DNA reads TGTGCCAGCAGCCCAATCCCAGGACCGGGAGGTTCACCCCTCCACTTT.

In this sample, this clonotype turned up many times. The gene calls are TRBV24-1 and TRBJ2-5; 10 nucleotides agree with TRBD2. Germline V gene sequence: CDR1 KGHDR, CDR2 SFDVKD. The CDR3 covers 15 residues. Unmatched junction bases numbered 3, after V lost 4 bases and J lost 2 bases. Here the CDR3 DNA reads TGTGCCACCAGTGAGCTAGCGGGAGCTCAAGAGACCCAGTACTTC. The encoded protein is CATSELAGAQETQYF.

In regard to this clonotype: A single base separates this from a much larger clone, so it may be a read error. CDR3 sequence reads: CASRGNRGRFTDTQCF. The CDR3 DNA sequence: TGTGCCAGCAGGGGGAACAGGGGGCGTTTCACAGATACGCAGTGTTTT. V is TRBV12-3 or TRBV12-4 and J is TRBJ2-3; 9 bases are shared with TRBD1. This CDR3 contains 16 residues.

This clonotype showed up many times. V is TRBV27 and J is TRBJ2-1; TRBD1 aligns across 9 bases. This CDR3 has 16 residues. J was trimmed by 7 bases and V by 3 bases; bases with no gene match: 10. From germline, CDR1 is MNHEY and CDR2 SMNVEV (reference sequence). The CDR3 nucleotides are TGTGCCAGCAGTTTCACAGGGGGCCCAGGAACTAATGAGCAGTTCTTC. Translated, it gives CASSFTGGPGTNEQFF.

On this clonotype itself: A much more abundant neighbour one base away suggests this may be a read error. The chain is built from TRBV3-1 and TRBJ2-2; TRBD1 aligns across 8 bases. J lost 1 base, V lost 4 bases, and 8 bases had no gene match. The CDR3 loop spans 17 amino acids. From germline, CDR1 is LGHDT and CDR2 YNNKEL (reference sequence). CDR3 bases: TGTGCCAGCAGCCCCTACTTTGGGACAGGGAACACCGGGGAGCTGTTTTTT. Translation: CASSPYFGTGNTGELFF.

This clonotype occurred many times. The gene calls are TRBV7-3 and TRBJ2-2; D is uncertain. The V gene lost 4 bases and the J gene lost 0 bases, with 6 bases spanning the gap. CDR1 is SGHTA and CDR2 is FQGTGA in the germline V gene. CDR3 length: 14 amino acids. The CDR3 loop is CASSSTANTGELFF. CDR3 nucleotide sequence: TGTGCCAGCAGCTCCACAGCGAACACCGGGGAGCTGTTTTTT.

The chain is built from TRBV6-2 or TRBV6-3 and TRBJ1-1; 11 bases are a match to TRBD1. V lost 3 bases and J lost 1; bases outside the gene matches: 7. Germline assignment: CDR1 MNHEY and CDR2 SVGEGT. This CDR3 is 17 amino acids long. CDR3 region: CASSYKDRGRGNTEAFF. The CDR3 nucleotides are TGTGCCAGCAGTTATAAGGACAGGGGGCGCGGGAACACTGAAGCTTTCTTT.

The J gene is TRBJ1-1, the V gene TRBV6-1; 7 positions agree with TRBD1. This CDR3 spans 13 amino acids. V shed 7 bases, J shed 5 bases, and the junction held 7 bases outside the gene matches. CDR1 is MNHNS and CDR2 is SASEGT in the germline V gene. The CDR3 DNA sequence: TGTGCCAGCAACCCGACAGGGAGAACTGAAGCTTTCTTT. The encoded protein is CASNPTGRTEAFF.

There are many counts of this clonotype. The chain is built from TRBV10-3 and TRBJ2-2, with D possibly TRBD1 on 6 matching bases. Between the trimmed V and J ends, which lost 4 bases and 5 bases, there was a span of 14 bases. From germline, CDR1 is ENHRY and CDR2 SYGVKD. The CDR3 has 15 amino acids. As DNA, the CDR3 is TGTGCCATCAGTGGAGTTACAGGGTCTACCGGGGAGCTGTTTTTT. Translated, it gives CAISGVTGSTGELFF.

Ten or more counts support this clonotype. The V and J genes are TRBV12-5 and TRBJ1-4; D unclear. The CDR3 length is 14 residues. CDR1 LGHNT and CDR2 FRNRAP come from the germline V gene. With 7 bases removed from V and 5 bases from J, the gap between germline ends came to 14 bases. The CDR3 protein is CASAPDGKNEKLFF. In nucleotides, the CDR3 is TGTGCTAGTGCCCCCGACGGGAAGAATGAAAAACTGTTTTTT.